Following are 15 T cell receptor beta chains from one sample sequenced in a study of blood T cell repertoires in COVID-19. The assay was immunoSEQ multiplex PCR, and TCRdb's table has in-frame clones only and misses some. Among some 380,000 clones listed, approximately 89% were seen once. What was sequenced was PBMCs or T cells enriched from blood (not recorded which). These receptors all stem from a man younger than 40 who had recovered from COVID-19.

This chain connects TRBV30 to TRBJ2-7; D might be TRBD1 (5 bases). Germline V gene data show CDR1 as GTSNPN and CDR2 as SVGIG (reference sequence). V was shortened by 2 bases and J by 2 bases, with 10 bases between the two germline ends. The CDR3 sequence is 13 residues long. The CDR3 sequence: CAWSFDRAYEQYF. DNA for the CDR3: TGTGCCTGGAGTTTCGACAGAGCCTACGAGCAGTACTTC.

V usage is TRBV7-9 and J usage is TRBJ1-4; D gene uncertain. CDR3 length: 15 amino acids. Trimming left V 3 bases short and J 7 bases short, with 15 bases between. Germline lookup yields CDR1 SEHNR and CDR2 FQNEAQ (reference sequence). Here the CDR3 reads CASSLGRARGEKLFF. The CDR3 coding sequence is TGTGCCAGCAGCTTGGGGAGGGCGCGGGGTGAAAAACTGTTTTTT.

V is TRBV2 and J is TRBJ2-7; D is perhaps TRBD1 (6 bases). Trimming removed 8 bases at V and 2 bases at J, with 10 bases between. This CDR3 is built from 12 residues. CDR1 is SNHLY, CDR2 FYNNEI, per germline. The CDR3 DNA follows: TGTGCCAGCGATTCAGGGGCCTACGAGCAGTACTTC. Protein product: CASDSGAYEQYF.

The chain couples TRBV7-9 to TRBJ2-3, with 7 nucleotides matching TRBD1. After removal of 5 bases from V and 1 base from J, the junction contained 3 bases not matched to a gene. The CDR3 loop spans 14 amino acids. Per the germline V gene, CDR1 is SEHNR and CDR2 is FQNEAQ (reference sequence). The CDR3 sequence is CASSDRAGTDTQYF. The CDR3 nucleotides read TGTGCCAGCAGCGACAGGGCAGGCACAGATACGCAGTATTTT.

The chain has TRBV12-3 or TRBV12-4 and TRBJ2-3, with a tentative D call TRBD2 (7 bases). The germline V and J ends were trimmed by 9 bases and 5 bases, with 12 bases remaining between them. This CDR3 is built from 12 residues. CDR3 sequence reads: CASRRGGDTQYF. CDR3 sequence (DNA): TGTGCCAGTAGGAGGGGGGGAGATACGCAGTATTTT.

V and J are TRBV3-1 (or the pseudogene TRBV3-2) and TRBJ2-6, with D possibly being TRBD1 (5 bases). Looked up from germline, CDR1 is LGHDT and CDR2 is YNNKEL (reference sequence). The CDR3 has 14 residues. The V end lost 7 bases, the J end lost 5 bases, and 12 bases lay between the germline ends. CDR3 nucleotide sequence: TGTGCCAGCACCCTCCAGGACAGGGCCAACGTCCTGACTTTC. Its protein product is CASTLQDRANVLTF.

The chain employs TRBV2 and TRBJ1-3; D not resolved. This CDR3 is built from 14 residues. V was shortened by 10 bases and J by 1 base, with 14 bases between the two germline ends. CDR1 is SNHLY, CDR2 FYNNEI, per germline. This CDR3 reads CATSRELSGNTIYF. CDR3 in DNA: TGTGCCACCTCTCGAGAACTTTCTGGAAACACCATATATTTT.

This clone was counted once. The chain couples TRBV7-8 to TRBJ1-5; 8 nucleotides align to TRBD1. The CDR3 totals 14 residues. The germline CDR1 and CDR2 sequences are SGHVS and FQNEAQ. The junction had 5 bases not matched to a gene; V was cut back by 4 bases and J by 6 bases. This chain's CDR3 is CASSSSGGGQPQHF. The CDR3 nucleotides read TGTGCCAGCAGCTCATCAGGGGGCGGTCAGCCCCAGCATTTT.

The chain couples TRBV3-1 (or the pseudogene TRBV3-2) to TRBJ1-2; the match to TRBD1 covers 9 bases. The ends lost 4 bases at V and 4 bases at J; junction bases unmatched: 7. The CDR3 totals 15 residues. In germline, CDR1 is LGHDT, CDR2 YNNKEL (reference sequence). DNA for the CDR3: TGTGCCAGCAGCCGGGACAGGGAAAAACGCTATGGCTACACCTTC. Its translation: CASSRDREKRYGYTF.

In this sample, this clone turned up many times. In DNA form, the CDR3 reads TGTGCCAGTAGTAGACAGGGGAGAGGCTACACCTTC. This codes for CASSRQGRGYTF. The chain combines TRBV19 with TRBJ1-2; TRBD1 agrees at 8 bases. Germline CDR1 reads LNHDA; CDR2 reads SQIVND (reference sequence). The V and J ends lost 4 bases and 8 bases, in that order; junction bases with no gene match: 3. The CDR3 is 12 amino acids.

The rearrangement uses TRBV12-3 or TRBV12-4 and TRBJ1-1; D is possibly TRBD1 (5 bases). The CDR3 is made up of 13 amino acids. V was cut by 5 bases and J by 7 bases, with 14 bases left in between. The CDR3 sequence is CASSGGDPGEAFF. The CDR3, as DNA: TGTGCCAGCAGTGGGGGGGACCCCGGTGAAGCTTTCTTT.

This clone was counted between two and nine times. The V and J genes are TRBV7-8 and TRBJ1-2; D is ambiguous. V was trimmed by 0 bases and J by 8 bases, leaving 16 bases between them. The V gene's germline CDR1 is SGHVS and CDR2 FQNEAQ. The CDR3 is made up of 15 amino acids. The DNA for the CDR3 is TGTGCCAGCAGCTTAGCCCAGACGCGGATCGGGGGCTACACCTTC. This translates into CASSLAQTRIGGYTF.

The genes are TRBV11-2 and TRBJ1-1; TRBD1 matches 7 bases. CDR3 length equals 13 residues. The germline gives CDR1 SGHAT, CDR2 FQNNGV. V trimming: 5 bases; J trimming: 3 bases; junction bases outside the gene matches: 3. The CDR3 protein is CASSQDRYTEAFF. The CDR3 region has the DNA TGTGCCAGCAGCCAGGACAGGTACACTGAAGCTTTCTTT.

This rearrangement joins TRBV6-5 to TRBJ1-1; D unresolved. Germline CDR1 and CDR2: MNHEY and SVGAGI. Deletions cut 7 bases from V and 1 base from J, with 13 bases between. This CDR3 has 14 amino acids. The CDR3 here is CASTLGRWNTEAFF. The CDR3 DNA sequence: TGTGCCAGCACCCTTGGGAGGTGGAACACTGAAGCTTTCTTT.

The V call is TRBV7-7, the J call TRBJ2-3; TRBD2 is a possible D gene (6 bases). The CDR3 sequence is 17 residues long. Germline CDR1 SSHAT, CDR2 FNYEAQ (reference sequence). Trimming removed 0 bases at V and 3 bases at J, with 16 bases between. The CDR3 is CASSLAWGGEGTDTQYF. The CDR3 bases are TGTGCCAGCAGCTTAGCGTGGGGAGGCGAAGGGACAGATACGCAGTATTTT. Drawing the rest from reference TRBV7-7 and TRBJ2-3, the complete variable domain is GAGVSQSPRYKVTKRGQDVTLRCDPISSHATLYWYQQALGQGPEFLTYFNYEAQPDKSGLPSDRFSAERPEGSISTLTIQRTEQRDSAMYRCASSLAWGGEGTDTQYFGPGTRLTVL.